This T cell receptor beta chain was found in a study of control samples from healthy donors and cancer patients. There are 14 residues in the CDR3. Germline V lookup: CDR1 SEHNR, CDR2 FQNEAQ (reference sequence). Trimming pared 2 bases from V and 2 bases from J, leaving 9 bases between. The assay was immunoSEQ multiplex PCR, and TCRdb's table has in-frame clones only and misses some. In the table there are roughly 180,000 clones, 90% to 95% of which are singletons. This rearrangement joins TRBV7-9 to TRBJ1-2; D remains unclear. The clonotype originates from a woman aged 55-70 years in good health. The sequencing input was blood. CDR3 sequence reads: CASSLQEVNYGYTF. In DNA form, the CDR3 reads TGTGCCAGCAGCTTACAAGAAGTAAACTATGGCTACACCTTC. Looking up the rest from reference TRBV7-9 and TRBJ1-2 gives the full variable domain: DTGVSQNPRHKITKRGQNVTFRCDPISEHNRLYWYRQTLGQGPEFLTYFQNEAQLEKSRLLSDRFSAERPKGSFSTLEIQRTEQGDSAMYLCASSLQEVNYGYTFGSGTRLTVV.